This entry lists 23 T cell receptor beta chains sequenced from one sample in a study of cytomegalovirus exposure and HLA in healthy donors (dated by TCRdb to between 2016 and 2019). The library was produced with the immunoSEQ multiplex PCR assay. The multiplex PCR relied on a mix of 60 forward primers for TCR Vbeta segments and 13 reverse primers for TCR Jbeta segments. TCRdb holds this immuneACCESS table with in-frame rearrangements only. Some clones are missing; in checked studies, unresolved V genes explain under half, and the rest has no known cause. Across this sample there are about 130,000 clones, with approximately 85% seen only once. The top ten clonotypes cover 8.1% of the sample. The specimen was PBMCs. The origin of the receptors is a woman between 45 and 60 years old in good health and CMV-seropositive.

The V call is TRBV15, the J call TRBJ2-7, with TRBD2 matching 7 bases. V dropped 4 bases and J dropped 4; count of bases not matched to a gene: 7. The germline CDR1 and CDR2 sequences are LNHNV and YYDKDF (reference sequence). The CDR3 loop spans 14 amino acids. Here the CDR3 reads CATSIGGGPYEQYF. The CDR3 coding sequence is TGTGCCACCAGCATTGGGGGAGGGCCGTACGAGCAGTACTTC.

The rearrangement links TRBV19 to TRBJ2-1; 9 nucleotides line up with TRBD1. Germline lookup yields CDR1 LNHDA and CDR2 SQIVND (reference sequence). The trim removed 5 bases at V and 6 bases at J, leaving 8 bases unmatched. This CDR3 is built from 15 residues. The CDR3, as DNA: TGTGCCAGTAGTTCTACAGGGGGCGTCGGCAATGAGCAGTTCTTC. It yields the protein CASSSTGGVGNEQFF.

The chain has TRBV2 and TRBJ2-7; D possibly corresponds to TRBD2 (5 bases). Germline CDR1 is SNHLY and CDR2 is FYNNEI. The CDR3 runs 9 residues. V gave up 8 bases and J gave up 7 bases, with 6 bases separating them. CDR3 bases: TGTGCCAGCGGAGGAGAGCAGTACTTC. As protein: CASGGEQYF.

V and J are TRBV18 and TRBJ1-1; D might be TRBD1 (5 bases). CDR1 is KGHSH and CDR2 is LQKENI in the germline V gene. This CDR3 is 14 amino acids long. V was trimmed by 2 bases and J by 6 bases, leaving 13 bases between them. CDR3 sequence (DNA): TGTGCCAGCTCACCAACCAGGGAAGTGGCTGAAGCTTTCTTT. It codes for CASSPTREVAEAFF.

The chain is built from TRBV4-3 and TRBJ2-1; D is perhaps TRBD1 (6 bases). Germline V gives CDR1 LGHNA, CDR2 YSLEER. V was cut by 4 bases and J by 1 base, with 11 bases left in between. The length of the CDR3 is 15 residues. The CDR3 nucleotides read TGCGCCAGCAGCCTGGTACAGGGATCCTACAATGAGCAGTTCTTC. Translation gives CASSLVQGSYNEQFF.

The chain carries TRBV11-2 and TRBJ1-2; weak D call: TRBD1 (6 bases). Trimming stripped 2 bases from V and 8 bases from J, with 12 bases between. Looked up from germline, CDR1 is SGHAT and CDR2 is FQNNGV. There are 13 residues in the CDR3. The CDR3 loop reads CASSLHWTDGYTF. The CDR3 DNA reads as TGTGCCAGCAGCTTACATTGGACAGACGGCTACACCTTC.

The chain employs TRBV5-4 and TRBJ1-6; TRBD1 matches 9 bases. V lost 4 bases to trimming and J lost 7 bases; unmatched junction nucleotides: 12. Looked up from germline, CDR1 is SGHNT and CDR2 is YYREEE (reference sequence). The CDR3 spans 17 residues. The CDR3 coding sequence is TGTGCCAGCAGCACACAGGGGGCGGTGGTCGACAATTCACCCCTCCACTTT. It encodes CASSTQGAVVDNSPLHF.

The V gene is TRBV6-1, the J gene TRBJ2-3; 12 nucleotides agree with TRBD2. The ends lost 8 bases at V and 7 bases at J; junction bases unmatched: 7. Germline V gives CDR1 MNHNS, CDR2 SASEGT. This CDR3 region has 14 residues. The CDR3 nucleotides are TGTGCCAGCGGTTCTAGCGGGAGGGCCCATACGCAGTATTTT. Its translation: CASGSSGRAHTQYF.

In its sample, this clone was seen a few times. V gene TRBV30 combines with J gene TRBJ2-5, with 8 bases identical to TRBD1. V lost 3 bases and J lost 5; bases outside the gene matches: 5. The CDR3 runs to 13 residues. Germline V gene data show CDR1 as GTSNPN and CDR2 as SVGIG (reference sequence). CDR3 sequence (DNA): TGTGCCTGGAGCAGGGGGCAACGGGAGACCCAGTACTTC. It is translated as CAWSRGQRETQYF. Supplemented by reference TRBV30 and TRBJ2-5, the full variable domain reads SQTIHQWPATLVQPVGSPLSLECTVEGTSNPNLYWYRQAAGRGLQLLFYSVGIGQISSEVPQNLSASRPQDRQFILSSKKLLLSDSGFYLCAWSRGQRETQYFGPGTRLLVL.

The chain couples TRBV5-1 to TRBJ2-5, with D possibly TRBD1 on 6 matching bases. Germline values: CDR1 SGHRS, CDR2 YFSETQ. The V gene lost 3 bases and the J gene lost 4 bases, with 10 bases spanning the gap. The CDR3 is made up of 13 amino acids. CDR3 protein: CASSWDMGETQYF. As DNA, the CDR3 is TGCGCCAGCAGCTGGGACATGGGAGAGACCCAGTACTTC.

CDR3: CASSLELPGGDEQFF. In DNA, the CDR3 is TGCGCCAGCAGCTTAGAATTACCGGGGGGTGATGAGCAGTTCTTC. The chain is built from TRBV5-1 and TRBJ2-1, with 7 bases aligning to TRBD2. After removal of 2 bases from V and 8 bases from J, the junction contained 10 bases not matched to a gene. Germline CDR1 reads SGHRS; CDR2 reads YFSETQ. There are 15 residues in the CDR3. The full variable domain, rest sourced from reference TRBV5-1 and TRBJ2-1, is KAGVTQTPRYLIKTRGQQVTLSCSPISGHRSVSWYQQTPGQGLQFLFEYFSETQRNKGNFPGRFSGRQFSNSRSEMNVSTLELGDSALYLCASSLELPGGDEQFFGPGTRLTVL.

The rearrangement joins TRBV5-4 to TRBJ1-2; the D gene is possibly TRBD1 (6 bases). The CDR3 runs to 13 residues. V was pared by 4 bases and J by 8 bases, with 15 bases between. From germline, CDR1 is SGHNT and CDR2 YYREEE (reference sequence). The CDR3: CASSLLGGKGYTF. The CDR3, as DNA: TGTGCCAGCAGCCTACTAGGGGGAAAAGGCTACACCTTC.

The gene calls are TRBV28 and TRBJ1-1; D is perhaps TRBD1 (6 bases). Germline lookup yields CDR1 MDHEN and CDR2 SYDVKM. CDR3 length equals 16 residues. Trimming took 6 bases from V and 1 from J, leaving 18 bases between them. CDR3: CASRTQDSTWNTEAFF. CDR3 DNA: TGTGCCAGCAGAACTCAGGACAGCACTTGGAACACTGAAGCTTTCTTT.

This clone was detected only a few times. This rearrangement joins TRBV5-1 to TRBJ1-2; tentative D call: TRBD1 (5 bases). Trimming pared 0 bases from V and 5 bases from J, leaving 11 bases between. This CDR3 contains 14 residues. Germline CDR1 is SGHRS and CDR2 is YFSETQ. CDR3 sequence: CASSLVAGMYGYTF. CDR3 bases: TGCGCCAGCAGCTTGGTTGCAGGGATGTATGGCTACACCTTC.

This clone was counted only a few times. The junction and the germline gene differ at one end; a read error may be behind it. The rearrangement links TRBV7-9 to TRBJ2-1; D is possibly TRBD1 (6 bases). The CDR3 is made up of 17 amino acids. Germline CDR1 SEHNR, CDR2 FQNEAQ (reference sequence). CDR3 sequence reads: CSSSPPLGASSYNEQFF. The CDR3 DNA reads TGTTCCAGCAGCCCTCCCCTGGGGGCGAGCTCCTACAATGAGCAGTTCTTC.

The rearrangement uses TRBV5-1 and TRBJ2-1, with 7 bases fitting TRBD1. Germline CDR1 and CDR2: SGHRS and YFSETQ. The CDR3 has 14 residues. The V gene end was trimmed by 4 bases and the J gene end by 3 bases; junction bases not matched to a gene: 4. Written as DNA, the CDR3 is TGCGCCAGCAGCCGGGGACAGAACTACAATGAGCAGTTCTTC. This translates into CASSRGQNYNEQFF.

This clone was counted only a few times. The J gene is TRBJ2-7, the V gene TRBV5-6, with D unclear. CDR1 is SGHDT and CDR2 is YYEEEE in the germline V gene. Trimming took off 2 bases at V and 2 bases at J, with 5 bases between the two ends. The length of the CDR3 is 12 residues. This CDR3 reads CASSLTAYEQYF. In DNA form, the CDR3 reads TGTGCCAGCAGCTTAACGGCCTACGAGCAGTACTTC.

This clone was seen just once. The V call is TRBV5-1, the J call TRBJ2-5, with TRBD2 matching over 13 bases. The CDR3 loop spans 14 amino acids. J gave up 11 bases and V 4 bases, and 8 bases lay outside the gene matches. Germline V lookup: CDR1 SGHRS, CDR2 YFSETQ. For the CDR3, the DNA is TGCGCCAGCAGCGCGACTAGCGGGGGGCCCGGGCAGTACTTC. As protein: CASSATSGGPGQYF.

This clone was picked up a small number of times. V is TRBV6-5 and J is TRBJ2-7; D uncertain. V was clipped by 11 bases and J by 2 bases, with 16 bases between them. The CDR3 sequence is 13 residues long. Germline lookup yields CDR1 MNHEY and CDR2 SVGAGI. The chain's CDR3 is CAVRRKNTYEQYF. CDR3 nucleotides: TGTGCCGTGCGGCGGAAAAACACCTACGAGCAGTACTTC.

This clone was seen more than once but under ten times. The rearrangement joins TRBV27 to TRBJ2-5, with D unresolved. The DNA end favors TRBJ2-7, so the J call may be wrong. Germline loops: CDR1 MNHEY, CDR2 SMNVEV (reference sequence). This CDR3 spans 13 amino acids. The CDR3 DNA sequence: TGTGCCAGCAGTTTACTTTTAAACTACGAGCAGTACTTC. Encoded protein: CASSLLLNYEQYF.

V usage is TRBV7-9 and J usage is TRBJ1-1; tentatively, D is TRBD1 (6 bases). The germline V gene encodes CDR1 SEHNR and CDR2 FQNEAQ (reference sequence). The CDR3 covers 15 residues. With 5 bases removed from V and 2 bases from J, the gap between germline ends came to 15 bases. The CDR3 loop reads CASSPSGTSNTEAFF. CDR3 nucleotides: TGTGCCAGCAGCCCGTCCGGGACATCAAACACTGAAGCTTTCTTT.

This clone is a singleton in its sample. The chain employs TRBV6-5 and TRBJ2-5; maybe TRBD1 (5 bases). The V and J ends lost 6 bases and 0 bases respectively, with 8 bases between them. CDR1 and CDR2 from the germline V gene are MNHEY and SVGAGI. This CDR3 spans 13 amino acids. The CDR3 DNA reads as TGTGCCAGCAGCCCGACAGACCAAGAGACCCAGTACTTC. This sequence encodes CASSPTDQETQYF.

This clone has only a few counts. One end of the junction is discordant with germline, which a read error may explain. The V and J genes are TRBV28 and TRBJ1-2; maybe TRBD1 (5 bases). The CDR3 is 16 amino acids. CDR1 and CDR2 (germline): MDHEN, SYDVKM. This chain's CDR3 is CASSSLTTGTPYSYTF. In DNA, the CDR3 is TGTGCCAGCAGCTCCCTTACAACAGGAACCCCCTATAGCTACACCTTC.